Each of the 6 T cell receptor beta chains below was sequenced from the same sample in a study of T cell repertoires in cytomegalovirus infection. TCRdb analysed the reads with MiXCR anew, one entry per CDR3 protein. This table has around 340,000 distinct CDR3 sequences, 25% to 30% appearing once. No cognate antigen is known for these TCRs. The source was cultured PBMCs, collected from culture after CMV antigen stimulation. These receptors came from a human donor in good health (CMV status not recorded). Some clones in this sample may be carry-over from other donors' samples.

The chain carries TRBV20-1 and TRBJ1-3; 8 positions match TRBD1. Looked up from germline, CDR1 is DFQATT and CDR2 is SNEGSKA (reference sequence). Trimming removed 6 bases from V and 3 bases from J; junction bases left unmatched: 4. There are 13 residues in the CDR3. CDR3 residues: CSANRGFGNTIYF. The CDR3 DNA sequence: TGCAGTGCGAACAGGGGGTTTGGAAACACCATATATTTT.

The table lists this clonotype with many counts. The V and J genes are TRBV7-2 and TRBJ2-3; no clear D. The CDR3 is 14 amino acids. CDR1 and CDR2 (germline): SGHTA, FQGNSA. Deletions cut 6 bases from V and 6 bases from J, with 16 bases between. The CDR3 DNA reads TGTGCCAGCAGTTTTCGGACCGCCGAGGATACGCAGTATTTT. Its translation is CASSFRTAEDTQYF. The full variable domain, with the rest looked up from reference TRBV7-2 and TRBJ2-3, is GAGVSQSPSNKVTEKGKDVELRCDPISGHTALYWYRQSLGQGLEFLIYFQGNSAPDKSGLPSDRFSAERTGGSVSTLTIQRTQQEDSAVYLCASSFRTAEDTQYFGPGTRLTVL.

The chain employs TRBV12-3 or TRBV12-4 and TRBJ1-4; 7 bases agree with TRBD1. The CDR3 covers 16 residues. V trimming: 2 bases; J trimming: 7 bases; junction bases outside the gene matches: 10. The CDR3 DNA is TGTGCCAGCAGTTTAAGGCGGGACAGTACATTTGAAAAACTGTTTTTT. Translating it yields CASSLRRDSTFEKLFF.

This clonotype has just a few counts. The gene calls are TRBV7-6 and TRBJ1-1; D remains unclear. The V end was cut by 0 bases, the J end by 8 bases, with 10 bases between. CDR3 size: 13 residues. Germline CDR1 is SGHVS and CDR2 is FNYEAQ. The CDR3, as DNA: TGTGCCAGCAGCTTAGCGGTAGGGCAAGAAGCTTTCTTT. Its translation is CASSLAVGQEAFF.

The CDR3 here is CASSEIEGSSNQPQHF. CDR3 bases: TGCGCCAGCAGCGAAATCGAGGGTTCTAGCAATCAGCCCCAGCATTTT. The chain is built from TRBV4-1 and TRBJ1-5; D not certain. The length of the CDR3 is 16 residues. Germline CDR1 is MGHRA and CDR2 is YSYEKL. The germline V and J ends were trimmed by 5 bases and 0 bases, with 14 bases remaining between them.

V is TRBV19 and J is TRBJ1-1; the D gene is possibly TRBD1 (6 bases). CDR3 length: 13 amino acids. The germline V and J ends were trimmed by 1 base and 8 bases, with 11 bases remaining between them. Germline CDR1 LNHDA, CDR2 SQIVND (reference sequence). This chain's CDR3 is CASSIVARGEAFF. In DNA, the CDR3 is TGTGCCAGTAGTATAGTGGCCAGGGGCGAAGCTTTCTTT.